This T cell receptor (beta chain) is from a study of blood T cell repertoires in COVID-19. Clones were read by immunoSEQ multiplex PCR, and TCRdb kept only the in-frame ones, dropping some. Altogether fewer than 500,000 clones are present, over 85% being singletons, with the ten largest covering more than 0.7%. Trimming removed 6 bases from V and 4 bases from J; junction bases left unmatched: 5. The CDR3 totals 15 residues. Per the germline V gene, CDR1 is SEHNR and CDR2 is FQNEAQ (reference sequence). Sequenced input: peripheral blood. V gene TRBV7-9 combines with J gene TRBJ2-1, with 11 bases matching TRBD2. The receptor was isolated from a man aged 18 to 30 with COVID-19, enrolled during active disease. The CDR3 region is CASRTSGSIYNEQFF. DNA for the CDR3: TGTGCCAGCAGAACTAGCGGGAGCATTTACAATGAGCAGTTCTTC.